This is a list of T cell receptor beta chains from one sample in a study of T cell responses to AZD1222 COVID-19 vaccine. Sequencing used immunoSEQ multiplex PCR; TCRdb keeps in-frame clones, though not all of them. The sample lists about 99,000 clones, over 80% occurring once. The material was peripheral blood, obtained on day 0 of AZD1222 vaccination. The source is an adult in good health. Both conserved end residues are part of each CDR3. The D gene is left open where the match is weak. The size field is filled for only some rows; it gives once, few, many or a size class.

clone_size d_call j_call v_call cdr3_aa
- - TRBJ2-5 TRBV10-3 CAFPASDGRETQYF
- - TRBJ2-2 TRBV6-1 CASSEEAGYAGELFF
- TRBD1 TRBJ1-1 TRBV28 CASREGTGLNTEAFF
- TRBD2 TRBJ2-1 TRBV7-8 CASSLWLAGVDEQFF
- - TRBJ2-1 TRBV4-2 CASSGGAGLGYNEQFF
- - TRBJ1-5 TRBV30 CAWSAWTGGQPQHF
- - TRBJ1-4 TRBV7-2 CASSLAGGRGSSTNEKLFF
few TRBD2 TRBJ2-3 TRBV7-9 CASSPGLAGTTDTQYF
- - TRBJ1-4 TRBV4-3 CASSQAKRGGGEKLFF
- - TRBJ1-1 TRBV5-1 CASSLGGPITEAFF
- TRBD1 TRBJ1-4 TRBV28 CASSFPRTGTVTNEKLFF
- - TRBJ2-7 TRBV30 CAWSVPDSHSYGQYF
few - TRBJ1-1 TRBV10-3 CAIRGQGLNTEAFF
- - TRBJ2-7 TRBV7-2 CASSLYDGPYEQYF
- TRBD1 TRBJ2-7 TRBV7-8 CASSTQTGIAYEQYF
few - TRBJ1-6 TRBV5-6 CASSLGFASSPLHF
- - TRBJ1-5 TRBV28 CASSLFPKGGYQPQHF
- - TRBJ1-1 TRBV2 CASRSRENTEAFF
- - TRBJ1-6 TRBV7-2 CASSLGATPLHF
few - TRBJ1-1 TRBV5-1 CASSVGGLEAFF
- TRBD1 TRBJ2-1 TRBV4-1 CASSQGRAWTGVNEQFF
- - TRBJ1-6 TRBV30 CAWRLTGSGSPLHF
few - TRBJ2-5 TRBV20-1 CSARDRETQYF
- TRBD1 TRBJ1-1 TRBV29-1 CSGAGTGVSEAFF
- TRBD1 TRBJ1-1 TRBV3-1/TRBV3-2 CASRHRGNTEAFF
- - TRBJ2-7 TRBV5-1 CASSLAGSTGPYEQYF
- TRBD1 TRBJ2-7 TRBV7-9 CASSLGTDAYEQYF
once TRBD1 TRBJ1-1 TRBV29-1 CSVDRGSGSEAFF
- - TRBJ2-3 TRBV7-3 CASKTGPSTDTQYF
- - TRBJ2-1 TRBV5-1 CASSSRAWDEQFF
- - TRBJ1-1 TRBV5-1 CASSPMGSGGNTEAFF
- - TRBJ2-3 TRBV5-1 CASSLIPSTDTQYF
- - TRBJ1-2 TRBV7-2 CASSFELYGYTF
- TRBD2 TRBJ2-5 TRBV7-8 CASRLGLAGVGGETQYF
- - TRBJ2-1 TRBV27 CASSFIWSLDANEQFF
- - TRBJ2-7 TRBV20-1 CSARGGYEQYF
- - TRBJ2-5 TRBV7-2 CASSLASLSQETQYF
- TRBD1 TRBJ2-2 TRBV9 CASSVTGGRTGELFF
- - TRBJ1-5 TRBV24-1 CATSDTREGNQPQHF
- - TRBJ1-3 TRBV11-2 CASSNRQTSLSGNTIYF
- TRBD1 TRBJ1-6 TRBV7-6 CASSLQQGDNSPLHF
- - TRBJ1-4 TRBV13 CASRRWGDEKLFF
- - TRBJ2-5 TRBV3-1/TRBV3-2 CASSQWIGFASERFLVGETQYF
- TRBD2 TRBJ2-4 TRBV6-5 CASSPSGSKNIQYF